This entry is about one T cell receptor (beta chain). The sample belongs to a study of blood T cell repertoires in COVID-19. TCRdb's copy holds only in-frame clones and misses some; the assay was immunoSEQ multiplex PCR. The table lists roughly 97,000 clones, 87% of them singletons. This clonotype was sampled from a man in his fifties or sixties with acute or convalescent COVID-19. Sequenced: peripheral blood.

CDR3 DNA sequence: TGCGCCAGCAGCCTGACAGGGGAAAACACTGAAGCTTTCTTT. As protein: CASSLTGENTEAFF. The rearrangement links TRBV5-1 to TRBJ1-1, with 8 bases fitting TRBD1. The ends lost 4 bases at V and 2 bases at J; junction bases unmatched: 4. The CDR3 length is 14 residues. Per the germline V gene, CDR1 is SGHRS and CDR2 is YFSETQ.